One sample yielded the 16 T cell receptor beta chains listed below, sequenced in a study of T cells of healthy individuals listed by TCRdb under 2018. Preparation of the library involved 5' RACE. TCRdb records Illumina MiSeq as the sequencer. TCRdb passed the public sequencing reads through fastp at Q25 and MiXCR, retaining productive beta sequences. Identical CDR3 protein sequences are pooled into one entry, listed with their most common genes and DNA. The sample contains 65,000 to 90,000 distinct CDR3 sequences, around 5.1% of them found a single time. The leading ten clones occupy roughly 7.5% of the sample. The receptors shown here come from a female donor in good health.

In its sample, this clonotype was seen many times. This sequence joins TRBV6-1 and TRBJ1-2; unclear D gene. V lost 9 bases to trimming and J lost 3 bases, with 8 bases between them. The CDR3 length is 11 residues. CDR1 is MNHNS, CDR2 SASEGT, per germline. The CDR3 region is CASTAYYGYTF. DNA of the CDR3: TGTGCCAGTACAGCCTACTATGGCTACACCTTC.

There are many counts of this clonotype. The rearrangement uses TRBV12-3 or TRBV12-4 and TRBJ2-7, with a tentative D call TRBD1 (6 bases). V was pared by 8 bases and J by 2 bases, with 10 bases between. There are 12 residues in the CDR3. As DNA, the CDR3 is TGTGCCAGCTCGCAGGGGCCCTACGAGCAGTACTTC. As protein: CASSQGPYEQYF.

In this sample, this clonotype turned up many times. The V gene is TRBV20-1, the J gene TRBJ2-7; 15 bases match TRBD2. V lost 5 bases, J lost 2 bases, and 7 bases stayed unmatched. In germline, CDR1 is DFQATT, CDR2 SNEGSKA (reference sequence). The CDR3 sequence is 16 residues long. CDR3 amino acids: CSAAHWTSGRAYEQYF. DNA for the CDR3: TGCAGTGCTGCTCACTGGACTAGCGGGAGGGCCTACGAGCAGTACTTC.

This clonotype was recorded a few times. The chain is built from TRBV18 and TRBJ1-3; D gene uncertain. Germline V gene lookup returns CDR1 KGHSH and CDR2 LQKENI. V gave up 3 bases and J gave up 2 bases, with 5 bases separating them. The CDR3 runs to 13 residues. In nucleotides, the CDR3 is TGTGCCAGCTCACCGACCGCTGGAAACACCATATATTTT. Protein: CASSPTAGNTIYF.

This clonotype was recorded many times. V and J are TRBV28 and TRBJ2-7; D remains unclear. The V end lost 3 bases, the J end lost 2 bases, and 14 bases lay between the germline ends. Germline V lookup: CDR1 MDHEN, CDR2 SYDVKM. The CDR3 loop spans 15 amino acids. Here the CDR3 DNA reads TGTGCCAGCAGTTTGGACCGGTGGGCTCCCTACGAGCAGTACTTC. It yields the protein CASSLDRWAPYEQYF. Combining the CDR3 with reference TRBV28 and TRBJ2-7 gives the whole variable domain DVKVTQSSRYLVKRTGEKVFLECVQDMDHENMFWYRQDPGLGLRLIYFSYDVKMKEKGDIPEGYSVSREKKERFSLILESASTNQTSMYLCASSLDRWAPYEQYFGPGTRLTVT.

This clonotype was observed a handful of times. The V gene is TRBV5-5, the J gene TRBJ1-1, with 9 positions matching TRBD1. The CDR3 has 14 amino acids. Germline V CDR1 and CDR2: SGHKS, YYEKEE (reference sequence). V shed 4 bases and J 4 bases; nucleotides not matched to a gene: 5. The chain's CDR3 is CASSTQGARTEAFF. The CDR3 region has the DNA TGTGCCAGCAGCACACAGGGGGCGCGCACTGAAGCTTTCTTT. The entire variable domain, with the rest obtained from reference TRBV5-5 and TRBJ1-1, is as follows: DAGVTQSPTHLIKTRGQQVTLRCSPISGHKSVSWYQQVLGQGPQFIFQYYEKEERGRGNFPDRFSARQFPNYSSELNVNALLLGDSALYLCASSTQGARTEAFFGQGTRLTVV.

The chain has TRBV7-2 and TRBJ1-4; 10 bases map to TRBD1. CDR1 is SGHTA and CDR2 is FQGNSA in the germline V gene. There are 16 residues in the CDR3. The ends lost 0 bases at V and 6 bases at J; junction bases unmatched: 4. In DNA, the CDR3 is TGTGCCAGCAGCTTAGCCTCCGACAGGGGGCATGAAAAACTGTTTTTT. This codes for CASSLASDRGHEKLFF.

This clonotype appeared many times. The chain carries TRBV4-3 and TRBJ1-4; weak D call: TRBD1 (5 bases). In germline, CDR1 is LGHNA, CDR2 YSLEER. Trimming took off 1 base at V and 0 bases at J, with 12 bases between the two ends. The CDR3 extends over 17 amino acids. CDR3: CASSQGGRATTNEKLFF. The CDR3 nucleotides are TGCGCCAGCAGCCAAGGGGGCAGGGCTACAACTAATGAAAAACTGTTTTTT.

This clonotype was observed a few times. The CDR3 DNA is TGTGCCAGCAGCTTAACTGGGGGCGCGAACACCGGGGAGCTGTTTTTT. Translation: CASSLTGGANTGELFF. The chain combines TRBV7-3 with TRBJ2-2; a weak D match, TRBD1 (6 bases). V was shortened by 0 bases and J by 0 bases, with 8 bases between the two germline ends. CDR1 is SGHTA, CDR2 FQGTGA, per germline. The CDR3 length is 16 residues.

This clonotype was counted between two and nine times. The J gene is TRBJ1-1, the V gene TRBV28, with no clear D. Germline CDR1 is MDHEN and CDR2 is SYDVKM. This CDR3 has 12 residues. The ends were cut back, 5 bases at V and 4 bases at J, with 8 bases in the middle. The CDR3 loop is CASSPPATEAFF. CDR3 nucleotides: TGTGCCAGCAGTCCCCCGGCCACTGAAGCTTTCTTT.

The chain uses TRBV6-6 and TRBJ1-2; no clear D. The CDR3 has 16 residues. Germline V lookup: CDR1 MNHNY, CDR2 SVGAGI (reference sequence). V shed 2 bases and J shed 4 bases, with 17 bases lying between them. The CDR3 region is CASSYPAPNRVYGYTF. CDR3 coding DNA: TGTGCCAGCAGTTACCCGGCCCCTAACCGGGTCTATGGCTACACCTTC.

The chain links TRBV7-9 to TRBJ2-5, with D possibly being TRBD1 (6 bases). The CDR3 contains 14 residues. V shed 7 bases and J shed 5 bases, with 17 bases lying between them. The germline V gene encodes CDR1 SEHNR and CDR2 FQNEAQ (reference sequence). The CDR3 here is CASTGQGTQETQYF. CDR3 DNA: TGTGCCAGCACTGGGCAGGGGACGCAGGAGACCCAGTACTTC.

This clonotype came up a few times. The CDR3, as DNA: TGTGCCTGGAGTGCCCGGGGACAGGGGGCAGGAGAGCAGTTCTTC. Protein product: CAWSARGQGAGEQFF. The V and J genes are TRBV30 and TRBJ2-1; 12 nucleotides align to TRBD1. The CDR3 has 15 amino acids. Losses at the gene ends were 1 base for V and 10 bases for J; bases not matched to a gene: 8. Germline-derived CDR1 and CDR2 are GTSNPN and SVGIG (reference sequence).

This sequence joins TRBV4-1 and TRBJ1-5; tentatively, D is TRBD1 (5 bases). Germline CDR1 reads MGHRA; CDR2 reads YSYEKL. Between the trimmed V and J ends, which lost 2 bases and 4 bases, there was a span of 21 bases. This CDR3 region has 18 residues. As DNA, the CDR3 is TGCGCCAGCAGCCAACCCTCCGCGCGGGTAAGGGGAAATCAGCCCCAGCATTTT. Amino acid sequence: CASSQPSARVRGNQPQHF.

The rearrangement links TRBV28 to TRBJ1-4; a weak D match, TRBD1 (5 bases). The CDR3 runs 15 residues. Trimming took 2 bases from V and 4 from J, leaving 11 bases between them. The germline V gene has CDR1 MDHEN and CDR2 SYDVKM. As DNA, the CDR3 is TGTGCCAGCAGTTTAAGACAGCTCTTTAATGAAAAACTGTTTTTT. This sequence encodes CASSLRQLFNEKLFF.

This clonotype was counted at least ten times. The chain links TRBV19 to TRBJ2-7; 7 nucleotides line up with TRBD2. The V gene end was trimmed by 4 bases and the J gene end by 1 base; junction bases not matched to a gene: 10. Germline CDR1 is LNHDA and CDR2 is SQIVND (reference sequence). This CDR3 comprises 16 residues. CDR3 in DNA: TGTGCCAGTAGTAAGGATAGCGGGCAAGGGTCCTACGAGCAGTACTTC. Amino acids: CASSKDSGQGSYEQYF.